A single sample gave rise to the 19 T cell receptor beta chains below, sequenced in a study of circulating CD8 cells and anti-PD-1 response in melanoma (dated by TCRdb to about 2020). Sequencer: NextSeq 500. Starting from about 15 ng of total RNA, TCR libraries were made with the QIAseq Immune Repertoire RNA Library Kit, Human TCR Panel. TCRdb reran the public reads through fastp at Q25 and MiXCR, keeping productive beta chains. All rows with the same CDR3 protein become a single entry with the most common DNA and genes. This sample lists roughly 2,600 distinct CDR3 sequences; roughly 7.3% were detected once. 2.5% to 3% of the sample is held by the ten biggest clonotypes. A BD FACSAria II cell sorter was used to sort four subsets, defined by PD-1 and/or TIGIT, from live CD3+CD8+TCRalphabeta+ cells. The material sequenced was CD8+ T cells from PBMCs, taken at baseline or after one month of anti-PD-1 therapy (not recorded which). The origin of the receptors is a human donor with melanoma.

By sample share, this clonotype is medium-sized. The chain carries TRBV28 and TRBJ1-4, with D possibly being TRBD1 (5 bases). V shed 4 bases and J shed 6 bases, with 15 bases lying between them. There are 15 residues in the CDR3. Germline CDR1 and CDR2: MDHEN and SYDVKM. In DNA form, the CDR3 reads TGTGCCAGCAGTTATGCTGAGGGGCGGGATGAAAAACTGTTTTTT. Protein: CASSYAEGRDEKLFF.

This clonotype is labeled as medium-sized. The chain links TRBV28 to TRBJ2-1; 7 bases are shared with TRBD2. The CDR3 totals 15 residues. CDR1 is MDHEN and CDR2 is SYDVKM in the germline V gene. J gave up 2 bases and V 3 bases, and 4 bases lay outside the gene matches. The CDR3 DNA follows: TGTGCCAGCAGTTTGGGAGGGGAAGCCTACAATGAGCAGTTCTTC. Its translation: CASSLGGEAYNEQFF.

This clonotype is medium-sized (0.01 to 0.1%) within its sample. This rearrangement joins TRBV27 to TRBJ2-7; 7 positions match TRBD2. Germline assignment: CDR1 MNHEY and CDR2 SMNVEV (reference sequence). The CDR3 totals 11 residues. V lost 8 bases and J lost 5; bases outside the gene matches: 3. Here the CDR3 reads CASGGVDEQYF. The DNA for the CDR3 is TGTGCCAGCGGGGGGGTCGACGAGCAGTACTTC.

With respect to this clonotype: Just one base apart from a much larger clone, this may be a read error. The chain uses TRBV19 and TRBJ2-7; TRBD2 matches at 7 bases. The J segment lost 5 bases and the V segment lost 5 bases, leaving 0 bases of the junction unmatched. Germline CDR1 reads LNHDA; CDR2 reads SQIVND (reference sequence). The CDR3 runs to 11 residues. The CDR3 sequence: CASSAGDEQYF. The DNA of the CDR3 is TGTGCCAGTAGTGCGGGGGACGAGCAGTACTTC.

Relative to its sample, this clonotype is medium-sized. The genes are TRBV6-2 or TRBV6-3 and TRBJ2-3; 9 nucleotides line up with TRBD2. Germline CDR1 is MNHEY and CDR2 is SVGEGT. This CDR3 is built from 16 residues. V dropped 2 bases and J dropped 4; count of bases not matched to a gene: 7. The CDR3 DNA sequence: TGTGCCAGCAGTTACATCCGCGCTAGCGGGGCAGATACGCAGTATTTT. Its protein product is CASSYIRASGADTQYF.

This clonotype showed up just a few times. The chain has TRBV5-6 and TRBJ1-2; 9 bases line up with TRBD1. J lost 4 bases, V lost 3 bases, and 7 bases had no gene match. This CDR3 spans 15 amino acids. Germline CDR1 reads SGHDT; CDR2 reads YYEEEE. CDR3 in amino acids: CASSSWTGAGYGYTF. The CDR3 bases are TGTGCCAGCAGCTCATGGACAGGGGCAGGCTATGGCTACACCTTC.

In this sample, this clonotype is medium-sized. The chain carries TRBV28 and TRBJ2-1, with TRBD2 as a possible D gene (6 bases). Trimming stripped 3 bases from V and 4 bases from J, with 13 bases between. Germline V gives CDR1 MDHEN, CDR2 SYDVKM. This CDR3 spans 15 amino acids. In DNA, the CDR3 is TGTGCCAGCAGTTTCGCACTAGCAGCATACAATGAGCAGTTCTTC. Encoded protein: CASSFALAAYNEQFF.

This clonotype is termed medium-sized. This chain connects TRBV6-1 to TRBJ2-1; 8 bases agree with TRBD2. The V gene's germline CDR1 is MNHNS and CDR2 SASEGT. After removal of 5 bases from V and 0 bases from J, the junction contained 6 bases not matched to a gene. This CDR3 contains 16 residues. The CDR3, as DNA: TGTGCCAGCAGTCATAGCGGGACGAGCTCCTACAATGAGCAGTTCTTC. It translates to CASSHSGTSSYNEQFF.

By share of the sample, this clonotype is medium-sized. This sequence joins TRBV11-2 and TRBJ1-2; D unclear. The CDR3 totals 14 residues. The V and J ends lost 0 bases and 2 bases respectively, with 7 bases between them. Germline values: CDR1 SGHAT, CDR2 FQNNGV. DNA of the CDR3: TGTGCCAGCAGCTTAGATTTATCGAACTATGGCTACACCTTC. It yields the protein CASSLDLSNYGYTF.

This clonotype rates as medium-sized. The gene calls are TRBV19 and TRBJ2-1; 7 nucleotides line up with TRBD2. Germline CDR1 LNHDA, CDR2 SQIVND (reference sequence). The trim removed 2 bases at V and 3 bases at J, leaving 4 bases unmatched. CDR3 length: 15 residues. The CDR3 sequence is CASSISSGVYNEQFF. The CDR3 coding sequence is TGTGCCAGTAGTATATCGAGCGGGGTCTACAATGAGCAGTTCTTC.

In this sample, this clonotype is large. This chain uses TRBV6-2 or TRBV6-3 with TRBJ1-1; 8 bases agree with TRBD1. In germline, CDR1 is MNHEY, CDR2 SVGEGT. Trimming cost V 6 bases and J 7 bases; bases outside gene matches: 4. The CDR3 runs to 12 residues. This chain's CDR3 is CASSPTGDEAFF. The CDR3, as DNA: TGTGCCAGCAGCCCGACAGGGGATGAAGCTTTCTTT.

This chain connects TRBV19 to TRBJ1-1, with D uncertain. The length of the CDR3 is 14 residues. The V end was cut by 3 bases, the J end by 5 bases, with 13 bases between. Per the germline V gene, CDR1 is LNHDA and CDR2 is SQIVND (reference sequence). The CDR3 nucleotides are TGTGCCAGTAGTATTAGTGCAGGAGGTACTGAAGCTTTCTTT. Translation gives CASSISAGGTEAFF.

Relative to its sample, this clonotype is medium-sized. This rearrangement joins TRBV19 to TRBJ2-1; the D gene is possibly TRBD2 (6 bases). V lost 5 bases and J lost 7, with 6 bases in between. This CDR3 spans 11 amino acids. CDR1 is LNHDA, CDR2 SQIVND, per germline (reference sequence). The CDR3 reads CASSAGNEQFF. The CDR3 nucleotides read TGTGCCAGTAGTGCGGGGAATGAGCAGTTCTTC.

This clonotype was found a few times. CDR3 sequence reads: CASSLDNEQFF. DNA of the CDR3: TGTGCCAGCAGCTTAGATAATGAGCAGTTCTTC. The chain joins TRBV5-6 to TRBJ2-1; D ambiguous. V lost 2 bases, J lost 7 bases, and 4 bases lay in between. CDR1 and CDR2 from the germline V gene are SGHDT and YYEEEE. The CDR3 runs 11 residues.

This clonotype was picked up a small number of times. V gene TRBV28 combines with J gene TRBJ2-1; D ambiguous. Germline CDR1 reads MDHEN; CDR2 reads SYDVKM. The V and J ends lost 4 bases and 7 bases respectively, with 8 bases between them. CDR3 size: 12 residues. CDR3 DNA sequence: TGTGCCAGCAGTTGGTTGAGGAATGAGCAGTTCTTC. Its translation: CASSWLRNEQFF.

In its sample, this clonotype is medium-sized. The chain couples TRBV7-9 to TRBJ1-1; no clear D. Germline values: CDR1 SEHNR, CDR2 FQNEAQ (reference sequence). This CDR3 has 13 amino acids. Trimming stripped 3 bases from V and 1 base from J, with 6 bases between. The CDR3 reads CASSFSENTEAFF. The DNA for the CDR3 is TGTGCCAGCAGCTTCTCGGAGAACACTGAAGCTTTCTTT.

This clonotype is judged medium-sized. The V and J genes are TRBV27 and TRBJ2-1; 9 bases agree with TRBD1. Germline CDR1 reads MNHEY; CDR2 reads SMNVEV (reference sequence). Germline trimming cut 6 bases from V and 10 bases from J; bases unmatched to any gene: 7. The length of the CDR3 is 13 residues. CDR3 bases: TGTGCCAGCAGCAGGGACAGGGCTTTAGAGCAGTTCTTC. Translating it yields CASSRDRALEQFF.

This clonotype is labeled as large. This chain links TRBV24-1 with TRBJ2-1, with D uncertain. Trimming stripped 4 bases from V and 4 bases from J, with 7 bases between. The length of the CDR3 is 13 residues. Germline lookup yields CDR1 KGHDR and CDR2 SFDVKD. CDR3 protein: CATSDAVYNEQFF. DNA for the CDR3: TGTGCCACCAGTGACGCGGTTTACAATGAGCAGTTCTTC.

This clonotype has just a few counts. The CDR3 sequence: CSARDLRGTEAFF. CDR3 in DNA: TGCAGTGCTAGAGATCTCAGGGGCACTGAAGCTTTCTTT. The chain joins TRBV20-1 to TRBJ1-1, with a tentative D call TRBD1 (6 bases). This CDR3 comprises 13 residues. Per germline, CDR1 DFQATT and CDR2 SNEGSKA (reference sequence). V was trimmed by 0 bases and J by 4 bases, leaving 9 bases between them.